The following is a T cell receptor beta chain sequence with its context. What it recognizes is unknown. Other DNA sequences in the sample encode the same CDR3. Naive CD8 cells were CD45RO-negative, positively selected for CCR7, excluding terminally differentiated effector memory CD45RA+ cells. Sequencing used immunoSEQ multiplex PCR; TCRdb keeps in-frame clones, though not all of them. The sample gives about 2.1 million clones, roughly 91% of which show up once; under 2% is in the top ten. This entry is derived from a study of shared clonotypes between healthy human individuals. The wider study: CD8 memory received one plate per donor, CD8 naive two, CD4 memory three and CD4 naive three. Whole-study findings and limits: Clonotype sharing across several donors was observed for around 5% of naive CD4 clonotypes. A reduction in generation probabilities was seen for non-shared clonotypes relative to those shared by all four donors.

This CDR3 is 12 amino acids long. V dropped 3 bases and J dropped 5 bases, with 5 bases sitting between them. CDR1 SEHNR and CDR2 FQNEAQ come from the germline V gene (reference sequence). This TCR was sampled from a man between 18 and 35 years old in good health. Some clones in this sample may be carry-over from other donors' samples. Material: naive CD8+ T cells from PBMCs. The chain combines TRBV7-9 with TRBJ2-1; D unclear. The CDR3 spells CASSLSHNEQFF. CDR3 nucleotides: TGTGCCAGCAGCTTGAGTCACAATGAGCAGTTCTTC.